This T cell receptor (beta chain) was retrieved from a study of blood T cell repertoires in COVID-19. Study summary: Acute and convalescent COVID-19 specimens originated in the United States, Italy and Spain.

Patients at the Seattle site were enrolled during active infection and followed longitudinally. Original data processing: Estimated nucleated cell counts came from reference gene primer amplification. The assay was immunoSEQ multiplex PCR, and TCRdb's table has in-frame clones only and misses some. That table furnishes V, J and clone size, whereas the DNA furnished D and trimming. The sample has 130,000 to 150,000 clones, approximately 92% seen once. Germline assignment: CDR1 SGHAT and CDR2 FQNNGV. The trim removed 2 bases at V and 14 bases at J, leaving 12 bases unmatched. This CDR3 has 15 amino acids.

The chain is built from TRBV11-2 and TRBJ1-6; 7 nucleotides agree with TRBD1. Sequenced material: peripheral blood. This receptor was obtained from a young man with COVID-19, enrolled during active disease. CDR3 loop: CASSLRTGTSPTLHF. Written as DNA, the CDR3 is TGTGCCAGCAGCTTAAGGACAGGAACCTCTCCCACCCTCCACTTT.